This paragraph covers one T cell receptor beta chain sequence. There are many counts of this clonotype. Its antigen is currently not known. The record has no base qualities; no much larger clone is one base away. The library relied on 5' RACE. These reads were obtained on a NextSeq 500. The TCR library protocol attached unique molecular identifiers to individual cDNA molecules to correct for sequencing error and PCR bias. Both TCR alpha and beta chains were sequenced, and tight co-correlation was observed between alpha and beta sequence abundances in each sample. Per the authors' processing: V gene, J gene and CDR3 annotation of TCR sequences was performed with Decombinator V4. TCRs were defined as expanded if a significant change between any two time points was detected under a Poisson model with p below 0.0001. TCR abundances were normalised to the total number of TCRs sequenced in each sample and reported as counts per million. TRAV1-2 paired with TRAJ12, TRAJ20 or TRAJ33 defined MAIT TCRs, while TRAV10 paired with TRAJ18 defined iNKT TCRs. VDJdb, accessed 1 November 2021, was searched for CMV, EBV and SARS-CoV-2 annotated TCRs, excluding TCRs annotated for multiple antigens. The raw public data were reprocessed by TCRdb itself: fastp quality trimming at Q25, MiXCR clonotype calling, in-frame beta chains only. Duplicate CDR3 protein sequences are folded into a single record with the most common DNA and genes. V and J calls and clone size were set by TCRdb, not the authors. Counted in this sample were some 87,000 distinct CDR3 sequences; roughly an eighth of them appeared once. The ten largest clones add up to roughly 1.4% of the sample.

Set within a cohort of healthcare workers in London, UK, this nested case-control study involved weekly PCR testing of nasopharyngeal swabs along with blood sampling. Healthcare workers were recruited between 23 and 31 March 2020, during the week of the UK lockdown, and were followed weekly for up to roughly 15 weeks. This entry is derived from a study of early T cells in non-severe SARS-CoV-2 infection (dated by TCRdb to about 2021). For the study in its entirety: TCR sequencing used bulk RNA from unsorted whole blood, so alpha and beta chains could not be paired.

For CDR1 and CDR2, the germline V gene lists KGHSH and LQKENI. The CDR3 covers 11 residues, taking in both the cysteine and the phenylalanine. The entry retains the CDR3 DNA only, 33 bases that are in frame from base 1. V and J lose 3 bases and 8 bases, and a span of 7 bases separates them. What the work shows at the level of the full study, not this receptor alone: Matching against VDJdb was skewed toward anti-spike CD8 responses, likely underestimated virus-specific expansions, and missed private and CD4 specificities.

The sample taken for sequencing was whole blood. The TCR comes from an adult who was a healthcare worker with PCR-confirmed SARS-CoV-2 infection or an uninfected control (not recorded which). The sequence links TRBV18 to TRBJ1-1, with the D gene too uncertain to name. The DNA sequence follows: TGTGCCAGCTCACCCCGCACCGAAGCTTTCTTT. This sequence encodes CASSPRTEAFF.